This passage covers 5 T cell receptor beta chains from one sample sequenced in a study of tissue T cells after allogeneic stem cell transplantation. The assay was immunoSEQ multiplex PCR, and TCRdb's table has in-frame clones only and misses some. Among 2,500 to 3,500 clones listed, around two fifths were seen once. Time point in this sample: mouse harvest day 14 after allogeneic transplant. Each mouse received 10^7 T-cell-depleted marrow cells plus 10^6 splenic CD5+ T cells by tail vein. The sequenced sample was gut tissue. The receptors derive from a female BALB/c mouse given C57BL/6 T cells with graft-versus-host disease after an allogeneic hematopoietic cell transplant.

Turning to this clone: All gene names here are mouse names. Sequencing ends 1 residue short of the CDR3 end; the germline J gene provides the rest. The J gene is TRBJ1-1, the V gene TRBV26, with TRBD1 matching 9 bases. Germline CDR1 is KGHPV and CDR2 is FQNQEV (reference sequence). V lost 2 bases to trimming and J lost 6 bases; unmatched junction nucleotides: 4. CDR3 length: 14 residues. The DNA read from the CDR3 is TGTGCCAGCAGTCTGCGGGACAGGGTCGCAGAAGTCTTC. Residues: CASSLRDRVAEVF. The whole CDR3 reads CASSLRDRVAEVFF.

With respect to this clone: The listed genes are named as in mouse. CDR3: CASSRQGWTGQDTQYF. The covered CDR3 bases are TGTGCCAGCAGTAGACAGGGTTGGACTGGGCAAGACACCCAGTAC. This rearrangement joins TRBV26 to TRBJ2-5, with D possibly being TRBD2 (8 bases). The CDR3 extends 1 residue past the end of the read, so its final part is completed from the germline J gene. CDR1 KGHPV and CDR2 FQNQEV come from the germline V gene (reference sequence). V lost 5 bases to trimming and J lost 3 bases, with 18 bases between them. This CDR3 is built from 16 residues.

There are a few counts of this clone. Mouse gene names apply. The read comes to an end 1 residue before the CDR3 does, leaving the germline J gene to fill in the end. The chain uses TRBV14 and TRBJ1-1; 7 positions match TRBD1. Germline CDR1 SGHDT, CDR2 FRDEAV. With V trimmed by 5 bases and J by 0 bases, 4 bases remained unmatched. The CDR3 has 14 amino acids. CDR3 residues: CASSPGQSNTEVFF. The part of the CDR3 DNA that was read is TGTGCCAGCAGCCCGGGACAGTCAAACACAGAAGTCTTC.

As regards this clone: Genes and germline come from the mouse. The read is 1 residue too short to cover the CDR3 end, so that end is filled in from the germline J gene. The V call is TRBV3, the J call TRBJ2-7; 10 bases are shared with TRBD2. This CDR3 has 15 amino acids. Germline V gene lookup returns CDR1 SNHLY and CDR2 FYNGKV (reference sequence). V shed 4 bases and J 4 bases; nucleotides not matched to a gene: 7. The CDR3 is CASSYLWGGAYEQYF. The covered CDR3 bases are TGTGCCAGCAGCTATCTCTGGGGGGGCGCTTATGAACAGTAC.

Points on this clone: Gene names refer to mouse genes. The read ends 1 residue before the CDR3 terminus; that terminus is restored from the germline J gene. This chain uses TRBV13-2 with TRBJ1-1, with TRBD1 matching over 10 bases. The CDR3 extends over 13 amino acids. The germline gives CDR1 NNHNN, CDR2 SYGAGS (reference sequence). With 2 bases clipped from V and 5 bases from J, the junction kept 0 bases outside the gene matches. The chain's CDR3 is CASGEGQGTEVFF. The CDR3 bases that were read are TGTGCCAGCGGTGAGGGACAGGGGACAGAAGTCTTC.